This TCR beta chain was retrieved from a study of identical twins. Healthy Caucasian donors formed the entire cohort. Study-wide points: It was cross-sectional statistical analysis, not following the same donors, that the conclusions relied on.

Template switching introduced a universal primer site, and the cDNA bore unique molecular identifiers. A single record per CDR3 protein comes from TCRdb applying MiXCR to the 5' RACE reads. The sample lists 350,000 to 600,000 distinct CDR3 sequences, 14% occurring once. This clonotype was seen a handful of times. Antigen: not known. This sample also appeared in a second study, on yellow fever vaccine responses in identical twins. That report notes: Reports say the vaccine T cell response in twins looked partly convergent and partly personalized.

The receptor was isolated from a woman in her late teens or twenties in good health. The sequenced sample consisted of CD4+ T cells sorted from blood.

The CDR3: CASSALDRGFISGNTIYF. The CDR3 nucleotides are TGTGCCAGCAGCGCCCTGGACAGGGGGTTTATCTCTGGAAACACCATATATTTT. V usage is TRBV5-6 and J usage is TRBJ1-3; 10 positions match TRBD1. The CDR3 is 18 amino acids. Germline V gene data show CDR1 as SGHDT and CDR2 as YYEEEE. V shed 4 bases and J 0 bases; nucleotides not matched to a gene: 10.